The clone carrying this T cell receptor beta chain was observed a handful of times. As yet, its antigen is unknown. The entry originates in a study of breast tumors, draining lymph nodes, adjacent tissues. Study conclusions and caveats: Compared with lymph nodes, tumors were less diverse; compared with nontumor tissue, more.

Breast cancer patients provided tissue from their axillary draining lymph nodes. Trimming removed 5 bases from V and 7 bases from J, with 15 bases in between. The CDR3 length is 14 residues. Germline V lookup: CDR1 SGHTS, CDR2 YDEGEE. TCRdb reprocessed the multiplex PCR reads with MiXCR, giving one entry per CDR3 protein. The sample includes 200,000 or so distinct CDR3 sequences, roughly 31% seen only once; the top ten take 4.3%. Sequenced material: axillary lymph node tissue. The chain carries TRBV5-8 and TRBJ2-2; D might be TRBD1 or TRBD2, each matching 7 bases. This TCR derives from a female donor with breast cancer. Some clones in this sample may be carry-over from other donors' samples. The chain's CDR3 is CASRRTGLGGELFF. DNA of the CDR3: TGTGCCAGCAGACGGACAGGACTAGGCGGGGAGCTGTTTTTT.